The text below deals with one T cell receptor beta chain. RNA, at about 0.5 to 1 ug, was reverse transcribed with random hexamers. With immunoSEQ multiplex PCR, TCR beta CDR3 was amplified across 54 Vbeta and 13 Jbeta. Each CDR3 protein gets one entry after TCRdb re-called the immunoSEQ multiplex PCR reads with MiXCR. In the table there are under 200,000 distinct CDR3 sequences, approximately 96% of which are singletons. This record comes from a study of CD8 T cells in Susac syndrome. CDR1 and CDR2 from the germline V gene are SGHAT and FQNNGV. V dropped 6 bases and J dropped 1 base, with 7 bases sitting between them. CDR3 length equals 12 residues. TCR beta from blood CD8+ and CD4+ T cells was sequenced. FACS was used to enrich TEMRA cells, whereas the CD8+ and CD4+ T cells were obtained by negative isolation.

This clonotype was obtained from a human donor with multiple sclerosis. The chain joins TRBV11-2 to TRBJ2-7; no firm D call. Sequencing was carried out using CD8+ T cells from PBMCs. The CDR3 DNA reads TGTGCCAGCAGTTGGGTGTCCTACGAGCAGTACTTC. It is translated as CASSWVSYEQYF.